One sample yielded the 13 T cell receptor beta chains listed below, sequenced in a study of shared clonotypes between healthy human individuals. Naive CD8 isolation took CD45RO-negative cells positively selected for CCR7 and excluded terminally differentiated effector memory CD45RA+ cells. This table comes from immunoSEQ multiplex PCR, and its TCRdb copy is limited to in-frame clones, with some not included. Among some 2.1 million clones, roughly 95% were seen once, and the ten largest hold roughly 1.7%. What was sequenced was naive CD8+ T cells from PBMCs. Every receptor here comes from a man between 18 and 35 years old in good health. Some clones in this sample may be carry-over from other donors' samples.

The chain links TRBV30 to TRBJ1-1, with D possibly being TRBD1 (6 bases). The V and J ends lost 0 bases and 5 bases respectively, with 16 bases between them. This CDR3 contains 15 residues. Germline V gives CDR1 GTSNPN, CDR2 SVGIG (reference sequence). The CDR3 DNA reads TGTGCCTGGAGTGTAATGGGGGGCATCAAGACTGAAGCTTTCTTT. Its protein is CAWSVMGGIKTEAFF.

The rearrangement links TRBV2 to TRBJ2-2; D is perhaps TRBD2 (5 bases). The V end was cut by 8 bases, the J end by 6 bases, with 22 bases between. The CDR3 covers 16 residues. Germline loops: CDR1 SNHLY, CDR2 FYNNEI. The CDR3 bases are TGTGCCAGCTGGGCCAGCGCGCTAGAGGGATCCGGGGAGCTGTTTTTT. The encoded protein is CASWASALEGSGELFF.

The chain links TRBV6-5 to TRBJ2-7, with unresolved D. This CDR3 is built from 13 residues. Looked up from germline, CDR1 is MNHEY and CDR2 is SVGAGI. V lost 0 bases and J 7 bases, leaving 10 bases between the germline ends. CDR3: CASSYSKLREQYF. The CDR3 DNA is TGTGCCAGCAGTTACTCGAAGCTAAGGGAGCAGTACTTC.

This chain joins TRBV11-2 and TRBJ2-1; perhaps TRBD1 as D (6 bases). This CDR3 region has 17 residues. The germline V and J ends were trimmed by 5 bases and 1 base, with 18 bases remaining between them. Germline lookup yields CDR1 SGHAT and CDR2 FQNNGV. Here the CDR3 reads CASSTSRRRGSYNEQFF. Here the CDR3 DNA reads TGTGCCAGCAGCACGAGCCGCCGCAGGGGTTCCTACAATGAGCAGTTCTTC.

The chain is built from TRBV11-3 and TRBJ2-5, with a possible D match to TRBD1 (6 bases). This CDR3 region has 13 residues. The V end was cut by 6 bases, the J end by 3 bases, with 11 bases between. From germline, CDR1 is SGHNT and CDR2 YENEEA. The CDR3 spells CASSHREEETQYF. For the CDR3, the DNA is TGTGCCAGCAGTCACAGGGAAGAAGAGACCCAGTACTTC. The whole variable domain, filled in from reference TRBV11-3 and TRBJ2-5, reads EAGVVQSPRYKIIEKKQPVAFWCNPISGHNTLYWYLQNLGQGPELLIRYENEEAVDDSQLPKDRFSAERLKGVDSTLKIQPAELGDSAVYLCASSHREEETQYFGPGTRLLVL.

J is TRBJ2-5 and V is TRBV4-1; D not certain. V was trimmed by 0 bases and J by 0 bases, leaving 8 bases between them. Per germline, CDR1 MGHRA and CDR2 YSYEKL. The CDR3 totals 15 residues. CDR3 sequence: CASSQEPGDQETQYF. As DNA, the CDR3 is TGCGCCAGCAGCCAAGAACCTGGCGACCAAGAGACCCAGTACTTC.

This chain uses TRBV7-3 with TRBJ2-1, with TRBD2 identical over 11 bases. This CDR3 region has 15 residues. Germline CDR1 and CDR2: SGHTA and FQGTGA. The V and J ends lost 3 bases and 7 bases, in that order; junction bases with no gene match: 5. This CDR3 is CASSLTLAGVNEQFF. Here the CDR3 DNA reads TGTGCCAGCAGCTTGACACTAGCGGGAGTGAATGAGCAGTTCTTC.

V and J are TRBV29-1 and TRBJ2-1; D ambiguous. CDR1 and CDR2 (germline): SQVTM, ANQGSEA. CDR3 length: 16 amino acids. Deletions cut 0 bases from V and 2 bases from J, with 14 bases between. CDR3 loop: CSVEDPLLEAYNEQFF. CDR3 coding DNA: TGCAGCGTTGAAGACCCCCTTTTAGAGGCCTACAATGAGCAGTTCTTC.

This chain uses TRBV15 with TRBJ2-1, with D possibly TRBD2 on 6 matching bases. Trimming pared 1 base from V and 6 bases from J, leaving 10 bases between. Germline CDR1 is LNHNV and CDR2 is YYDKDF (reference sequence). There are 14 residues in the CDR3. The CDR3 sequence is CATSRVRDRNEQFF. Written as DNA, the CDR3 is TGTGCCACCAGCAGAGTGCGGGATCGCAATGAGCAGTTCTTC.

Here the CDR3 reads CASRDGNYGYTF. The DNA for the CDR3 is TGTGCCAGCAGGGACGGCAACTATGGCTACACCTTC. This chain joins TRBV2 and TRBJ1-2, with D hard to call. The ends were cut back, 6 bases at V and 2 bases at J, with 7 bases in the middle. Germline CDR1 is SNHLY and CDR2 is FYNNEI. The CDR3 covers 12 residues.

The V call is TRBV27, the J call TRBJ2-5; D assignment may be TRBD1 or TRBD2 (6 bases each). Germline assignment: CDR1 MNHEY and CDR2 SMNVEV (reference sequence). V shed 7 bases and J shed 3 bases, with 15 bases lying between them. This CDR3 spans 14 amino acids. The CDR3 is CASTHDGGEETQYF. In DNA, the CDR3 is TGTGCCAGCACCCACGACGGGGGCGAAGAGACCCAGTACTTC.

V and J are TRBV5-1 and TRBJ1-1; D not certain. The CDR3 sequence is 15 residues long. The V end was cut by 4 bases, the J end by 4 bases, with 17 bases between. CDR1 SGHRS and CDR2 YFSETQ come from the germline V gene. The CDR3 loop is CASSAGIPSGTEAFF. CDR3 DNA sequence: TGCGCCAGCAGCGCCGGAATCCCGTCCGGCACTGAAGCTTTCTTT.

The chain uses TRBV9 and TRBJ2-1; 9 bases align to TRBD1. The germline V gene has CDR1 SGDLS and CDR2 YYNGEE. The CDR3 is 16 residues long. V shed 2 bases, J shed 8 bases, and the junction held 11 bases outside the gene matches. The CDR3 spells CASSVNRGPHSDEQFF. The CDR3 nucleotides are TGTGCCAGCAGCGTCAACAGGGGGCCCCACTCGGATGAGCAGTTCTTC.